This T cell receptor beta chain appears in the sequencing data of a study of multiple sclerosis patients with progressive multifocal leukoencephalopathy. Time point indicated: before natalizumab initiation. Trimming removed 4 bases from V and 0 bases from J, with 10 bases in between. Germline assignment: CDR1 SGHVS and CDR2 FQNEAQ. The CDR3 sequence is 15 residues long. This clone was counted only a few times. Repertoires were generated with immunoSEQ multiplex PCR, while TCRdb's copy carries only in-frame clones and drops some. The sample holds some 30,000 clones, approximately 92% seen once. The genes are TRBV7-8 and TRBJ1-5; TRBD1 might be the D (5 bases). What was sequenced was PBMCs. This receptor was identified in a man aged 25-45 years with multiple sclerosis. The CDR3 DNA reads as TGTGCCAGCAGCTCCGGGACCGATAGCAATCAGCCCCAGCATTTT. It is translated as CASSSGTDSNQPQHF.